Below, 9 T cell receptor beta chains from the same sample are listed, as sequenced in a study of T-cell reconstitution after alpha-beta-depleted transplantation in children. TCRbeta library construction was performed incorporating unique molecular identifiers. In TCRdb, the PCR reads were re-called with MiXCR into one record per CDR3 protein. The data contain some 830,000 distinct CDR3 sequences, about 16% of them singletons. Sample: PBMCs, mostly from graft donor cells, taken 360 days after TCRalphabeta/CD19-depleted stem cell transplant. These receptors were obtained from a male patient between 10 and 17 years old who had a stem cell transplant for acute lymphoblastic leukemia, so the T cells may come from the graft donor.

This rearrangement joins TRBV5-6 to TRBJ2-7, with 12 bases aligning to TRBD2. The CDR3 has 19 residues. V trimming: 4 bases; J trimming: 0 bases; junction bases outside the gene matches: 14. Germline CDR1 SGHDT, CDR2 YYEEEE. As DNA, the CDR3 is TGTGCCAGCAGCGGGATACAGAGGACTAGCGGGGACTACTCCTACGAGCAGTACTTC. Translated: CASSGIQRTSGDYSYEQYF.

The CDR3 nucleotides are TGTGCCAGCCTGGATTTTGTCAATCAGCCCCAGCATTTT. Protein sequence: CASLDFVNQPQHF. The V call is TRBV12-3 or TRBV12-4, the J call TRBJ1-5; D gene unclear. This CDR3 spans 13 amino acids. Trimming pared 8 bases from V and 3 bases from J, leaving 11 bases between.

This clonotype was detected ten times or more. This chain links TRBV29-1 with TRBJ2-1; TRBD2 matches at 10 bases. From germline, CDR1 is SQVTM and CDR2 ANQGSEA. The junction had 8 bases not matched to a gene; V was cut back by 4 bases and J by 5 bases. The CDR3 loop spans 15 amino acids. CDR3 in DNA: TGCAGCGTTGCGGGATGGCTAGCGGGAGACAATGAGCAGTTCTTC. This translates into CSVAGWLAGDNEQFF.

The CDR3 protein is CASSHQPASGRALGPQFF. The CDR3, as DNA: TGTGCCAGCAGCCACCAGCCAGCAAGCGGGAGGGCCTTAGGTCCGCAGTTCTTC. The chain couples TRBV7-8 to TRBJ2-1; TRBD2 agrees at 10 bases. The CDR3 has 18 residues. V lost 5 bases and J lost 12; bases outside the gene matches: 22. CDR1 and CDR2 (germline): SGHVS, FQNEAQ.

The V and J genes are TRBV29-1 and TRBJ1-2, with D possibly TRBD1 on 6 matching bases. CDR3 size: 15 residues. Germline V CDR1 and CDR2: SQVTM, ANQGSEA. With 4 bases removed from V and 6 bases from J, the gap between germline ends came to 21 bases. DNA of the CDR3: TGCAGCGTTGCCCGGGGGATGGGGGCGCGGGATGGCTACACCTTC. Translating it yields CSVARGMGARDGYTF. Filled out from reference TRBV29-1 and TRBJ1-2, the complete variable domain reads SAVISQKPSRDICQRGTSLTIQCQVDSQVTMMFWYRQQPGQSLTLIATANQGSEATYESGFVIDKFPISRPNLTFSTLTVSNMSPEDSSIYLCSVARGMGARDGYTFGSGTRLTVV.

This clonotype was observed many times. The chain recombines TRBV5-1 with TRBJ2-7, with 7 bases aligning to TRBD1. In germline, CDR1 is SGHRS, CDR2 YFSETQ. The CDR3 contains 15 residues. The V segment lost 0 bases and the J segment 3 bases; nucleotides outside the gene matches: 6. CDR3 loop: CASSLEGASYYEQYF. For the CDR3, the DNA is TGCGCCAGCAGCTTGGAGGGGGCGAGTTACTACGAGCAGTACTTC.

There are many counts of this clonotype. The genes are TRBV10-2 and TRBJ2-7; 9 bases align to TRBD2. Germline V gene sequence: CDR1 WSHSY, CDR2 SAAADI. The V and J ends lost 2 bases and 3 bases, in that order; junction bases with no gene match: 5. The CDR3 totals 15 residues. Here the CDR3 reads CASSEGASGNYEQYF. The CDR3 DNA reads TGCGCCAGCAGTGAGGGGGCTAGCGGGAACTACGAGCAGTACTTC.

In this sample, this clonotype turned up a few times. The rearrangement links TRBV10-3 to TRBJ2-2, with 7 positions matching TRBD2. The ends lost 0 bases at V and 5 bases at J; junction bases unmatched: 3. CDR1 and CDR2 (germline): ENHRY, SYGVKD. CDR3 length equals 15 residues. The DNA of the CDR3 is TGTGCCATCAGTGAGTCAGGCGGGAGTACCGGGGAGCTGTTTTTT. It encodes CAISESGGSTGELFF.

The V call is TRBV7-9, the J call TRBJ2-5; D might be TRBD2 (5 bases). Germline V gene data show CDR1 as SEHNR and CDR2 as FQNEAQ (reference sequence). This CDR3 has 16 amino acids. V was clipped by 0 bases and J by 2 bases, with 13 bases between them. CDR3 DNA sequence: TGTGCCAGCAGCTTAGCGCTAGCTTGGAGACAAGAGACCCAGTACTTC. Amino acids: CASSLALAWRQETQYF. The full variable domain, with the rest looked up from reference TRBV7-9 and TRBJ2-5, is DTGVSQNPRHKITKRGQNVTFRCDPISEHNRLYWYRQTLGQGPEFLTYFQNEAQLEKSRLLSDRFSAERPKGSFSTLEIQRTEQGDSAMYLCASSLALAWRQETQYFGPGTRLLVL.